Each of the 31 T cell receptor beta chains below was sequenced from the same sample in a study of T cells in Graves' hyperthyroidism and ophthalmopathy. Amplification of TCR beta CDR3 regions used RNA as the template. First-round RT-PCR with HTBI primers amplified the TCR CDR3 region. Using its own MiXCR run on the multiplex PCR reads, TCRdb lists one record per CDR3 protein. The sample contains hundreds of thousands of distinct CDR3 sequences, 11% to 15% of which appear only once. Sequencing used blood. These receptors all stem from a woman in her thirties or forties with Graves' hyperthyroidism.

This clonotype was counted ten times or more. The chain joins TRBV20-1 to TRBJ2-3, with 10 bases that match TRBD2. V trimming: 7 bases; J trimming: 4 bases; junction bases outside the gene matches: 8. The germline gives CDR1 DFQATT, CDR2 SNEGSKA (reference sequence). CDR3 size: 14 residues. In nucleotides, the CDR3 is TGCAGTGGGACTCTAGCGGGAGTTCCAGATACGCAGTATTTT. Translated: CSGTLAGVPDTQYF.

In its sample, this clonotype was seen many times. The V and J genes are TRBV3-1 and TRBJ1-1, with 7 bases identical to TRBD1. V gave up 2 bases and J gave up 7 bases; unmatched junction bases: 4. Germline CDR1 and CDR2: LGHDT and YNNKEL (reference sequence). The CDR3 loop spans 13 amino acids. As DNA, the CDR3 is TGTGCCAGCAGCCAATCGACAGGGTTTGAAGCTTTCTTT. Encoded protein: CASSQSTGFEAFF. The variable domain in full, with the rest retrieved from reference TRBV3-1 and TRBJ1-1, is DTAVSQTPKYLVTQMGNDKSIKCEQNLGHDTMYWYKQDSKKFLKIMFSYNNKELIINETVPNRFSPKSPDKAHLNLHINSLELGDSAVYFCASSQSTGFEAFFGQGTRLTVV.

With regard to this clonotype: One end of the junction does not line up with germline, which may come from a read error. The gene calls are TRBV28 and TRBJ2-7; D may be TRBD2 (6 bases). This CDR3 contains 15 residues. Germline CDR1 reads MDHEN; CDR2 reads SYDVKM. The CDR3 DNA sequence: TGTGCCAGCAGTTTTCTCGCGGGGAAAGCCTACGGGCAGTACTTC. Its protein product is CASSFLAGKAYGQYF.

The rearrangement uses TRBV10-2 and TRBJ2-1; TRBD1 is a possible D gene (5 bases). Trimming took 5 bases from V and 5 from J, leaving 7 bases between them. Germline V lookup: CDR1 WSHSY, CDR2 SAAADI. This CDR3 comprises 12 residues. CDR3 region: CASSSTDNEQFF. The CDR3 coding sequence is TGCGCCAGCAGTTCGACAGACAATGAGCAGTTCTTC.

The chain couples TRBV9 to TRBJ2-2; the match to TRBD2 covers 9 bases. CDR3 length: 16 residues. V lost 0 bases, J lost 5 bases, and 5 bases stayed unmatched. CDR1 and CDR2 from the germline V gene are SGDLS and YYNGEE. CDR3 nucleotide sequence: TGTGCCAGCAGCGTAGTAGCGGGAGTAGGAACCGGGGAGCTGTTTTTT. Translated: CASSVVAGVGTGELFF.

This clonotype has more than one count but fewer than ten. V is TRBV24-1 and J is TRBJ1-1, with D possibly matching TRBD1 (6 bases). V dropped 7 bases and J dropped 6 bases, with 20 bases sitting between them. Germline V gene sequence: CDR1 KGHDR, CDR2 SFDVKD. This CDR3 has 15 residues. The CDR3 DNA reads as TGTGCCACCAGCGCTAGGGACACCGTCGGGGCTGAAGCTTTCTTT. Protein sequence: CATSARDTVGAEAFF.

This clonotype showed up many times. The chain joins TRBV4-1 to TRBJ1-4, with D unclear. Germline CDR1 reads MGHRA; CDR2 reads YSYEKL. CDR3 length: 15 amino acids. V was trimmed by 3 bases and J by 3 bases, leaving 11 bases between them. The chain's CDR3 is CASSQAGIPNEKLFF. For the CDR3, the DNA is TGCGCCAGCAGCCAGGCCGGGATTCCTAATGAAAAACTGTTTTTT.

CDR3 bases: TGCAGTGCTAGAGAGGCAGGGGAGGGCAATCAGCCCCAGCATTTT. Translation: CSAREAGEGNQPQHF. The chain recombines TRBV20-1 with TRBJ1-5, with a weak D call TRBD1 (6 bases). V was trimmed by 0 bases and J by 2 bases, leaving 11 bases between them. The CDR3 consists of 15 residues. The V gene's germline CDR1 is DFQATT and CDR2 SNEGSKA (reference sequence).

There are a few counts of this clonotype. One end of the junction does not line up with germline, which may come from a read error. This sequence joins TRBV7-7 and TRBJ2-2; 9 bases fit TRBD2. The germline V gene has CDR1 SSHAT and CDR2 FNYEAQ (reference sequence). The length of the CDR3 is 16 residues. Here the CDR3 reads CASSPGLASYTGELFF. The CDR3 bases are TGTGCTAGCAGTCCCGGACTAGCGAGCTACACCGGGGAGCTGTTTTTT.

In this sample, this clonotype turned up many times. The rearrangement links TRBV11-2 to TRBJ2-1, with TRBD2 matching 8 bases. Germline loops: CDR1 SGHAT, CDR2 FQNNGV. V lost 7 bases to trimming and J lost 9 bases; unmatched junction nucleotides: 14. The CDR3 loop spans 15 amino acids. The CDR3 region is CASTYAAGGKVEQFF. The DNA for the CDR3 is TGTGCCAGCACGTACGCGGCGGGAGGAAAGGTTGAGCAGTTCTTC.

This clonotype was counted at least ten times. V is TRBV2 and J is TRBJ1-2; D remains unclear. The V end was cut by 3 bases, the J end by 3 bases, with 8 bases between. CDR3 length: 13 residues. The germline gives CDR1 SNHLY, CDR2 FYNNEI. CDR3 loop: CASSDEVDYGYTF. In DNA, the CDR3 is TGTGCCAGCAGTGATGAGGTAGACTATGGCTACACCTTC.

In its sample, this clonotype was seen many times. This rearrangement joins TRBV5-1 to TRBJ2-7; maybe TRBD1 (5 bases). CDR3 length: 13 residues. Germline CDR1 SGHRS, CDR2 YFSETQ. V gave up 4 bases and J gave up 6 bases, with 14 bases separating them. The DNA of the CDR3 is TGCGCCAGCAGCGCACAACAGGCCGGCGAGCAGTACTTC. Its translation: CASSAQQAGEQYF.

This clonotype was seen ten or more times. The CDR3 region has the DNA TGTGCCAGCAGTTTAGCGGGGGGGCAAAACACTGAAGCTTTCTTT. Its translation: CASSLAGGQNTEAFF. This chain uses TRBV12-3 or TRBV12-4 with TRBJ1-1, with a tentative D call TRBD1 (6 bases). This CDR3 is 15 amino acids long. V lost 0 bases and J lost 2, with 10 bases in between.

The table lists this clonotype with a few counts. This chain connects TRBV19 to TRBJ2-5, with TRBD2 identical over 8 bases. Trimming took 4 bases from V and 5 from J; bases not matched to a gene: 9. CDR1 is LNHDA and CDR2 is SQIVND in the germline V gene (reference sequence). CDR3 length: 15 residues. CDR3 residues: CASSTGPGGVETQYF. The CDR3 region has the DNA TGTGCCAGTAGTACCGGACCGGGAGGGGTGGAGACCCAGTACTTC.

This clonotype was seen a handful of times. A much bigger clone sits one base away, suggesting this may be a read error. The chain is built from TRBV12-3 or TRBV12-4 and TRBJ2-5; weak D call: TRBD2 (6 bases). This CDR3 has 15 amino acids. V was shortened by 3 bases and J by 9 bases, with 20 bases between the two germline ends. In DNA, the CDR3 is TGTGCCAGCAGTTTTGTCGGGCGGGAAAAGGAGTCCCAGTACTTC. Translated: CASSFVGREKESQYF.

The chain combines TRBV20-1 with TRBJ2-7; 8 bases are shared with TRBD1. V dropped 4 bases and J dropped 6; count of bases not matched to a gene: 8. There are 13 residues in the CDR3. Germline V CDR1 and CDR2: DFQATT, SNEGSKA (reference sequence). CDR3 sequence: CSAKNQGAGEQYF. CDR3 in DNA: TGCAGTGCTAAAAATCAGGGGGCAGGCGAGCAGTACTTC.

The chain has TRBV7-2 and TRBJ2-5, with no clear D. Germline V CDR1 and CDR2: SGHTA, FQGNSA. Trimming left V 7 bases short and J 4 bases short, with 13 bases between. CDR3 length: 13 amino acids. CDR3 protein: CASTPRQSETQYF. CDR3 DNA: TGTGCCAGCACCCCGCGGCAGTCAGAGACCCAGTACTTC.

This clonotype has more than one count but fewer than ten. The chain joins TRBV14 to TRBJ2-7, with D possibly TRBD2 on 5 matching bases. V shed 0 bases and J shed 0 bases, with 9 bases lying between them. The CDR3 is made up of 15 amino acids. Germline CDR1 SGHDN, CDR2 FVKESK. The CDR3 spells CASSQDPSSSYEQYF. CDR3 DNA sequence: TGTGCCAGCAGCCAAGATCCTAGCAGCTCCTACGAGCAGTACTTC. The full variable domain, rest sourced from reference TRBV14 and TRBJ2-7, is EAGVTQFPSHSVIEKGQTVTLRCDPISGHDNLYWYRRVMGKEIKFLLHFVKESKQDESGMPNNRFLAERTGGTYSTLKVQPAELEDSGVYFCASSQDPSSSYEQYFGPGTRLTVT.

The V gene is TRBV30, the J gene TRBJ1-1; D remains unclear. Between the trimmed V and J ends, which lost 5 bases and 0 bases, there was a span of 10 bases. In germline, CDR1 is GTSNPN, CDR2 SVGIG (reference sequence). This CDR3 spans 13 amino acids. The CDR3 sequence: CAWSRIMNTEAFF. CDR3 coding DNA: TGTGCCTGGTCTAGGATCATGAACACTGAAGCTTTCTTT.

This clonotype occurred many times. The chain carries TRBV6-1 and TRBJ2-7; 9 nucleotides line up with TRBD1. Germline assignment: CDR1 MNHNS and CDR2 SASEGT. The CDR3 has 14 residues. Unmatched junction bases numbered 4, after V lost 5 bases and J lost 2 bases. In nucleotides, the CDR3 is TGTGCCAGCAGTAAAGGACAGGGGACCTACGAGCAGTACTTC. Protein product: CASSKGQGTYEQYF.

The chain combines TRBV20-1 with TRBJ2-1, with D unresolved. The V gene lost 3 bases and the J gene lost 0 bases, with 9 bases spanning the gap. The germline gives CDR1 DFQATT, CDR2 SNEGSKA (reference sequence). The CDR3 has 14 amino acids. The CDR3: CSASTANSYNEQFF. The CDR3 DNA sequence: TGCAGTGCTAGTACAGCTAACTCCTACAATGAGCAGTTCTTC.

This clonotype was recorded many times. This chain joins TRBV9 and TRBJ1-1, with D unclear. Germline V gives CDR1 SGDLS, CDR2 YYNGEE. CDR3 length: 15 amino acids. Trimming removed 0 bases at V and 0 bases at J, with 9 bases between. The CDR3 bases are TGTGCCAGCAGCGTAGATGGGGTCATGAACACTGAAGCTTTCTTT. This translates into CASSVDGVMNTEAFF.

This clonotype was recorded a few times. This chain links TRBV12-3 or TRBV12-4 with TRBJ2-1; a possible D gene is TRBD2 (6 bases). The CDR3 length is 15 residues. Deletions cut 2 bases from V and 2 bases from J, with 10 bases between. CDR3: CASSLIGGPYNEQFF. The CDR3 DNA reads TGTGCCAGCAGTTTAATCGGGGGTCCCTACAATGAGCAGTTCTTC.

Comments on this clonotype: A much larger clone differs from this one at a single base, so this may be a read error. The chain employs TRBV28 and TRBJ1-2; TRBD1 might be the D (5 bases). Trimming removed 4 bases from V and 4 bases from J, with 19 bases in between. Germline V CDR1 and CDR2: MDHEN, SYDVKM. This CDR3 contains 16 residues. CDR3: CASSSGTLSGSYGYTF. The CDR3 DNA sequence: TGTGCCAGCAGTTCCGGGACGCTATCAGGAAGCTATGGCTACACCTTC.

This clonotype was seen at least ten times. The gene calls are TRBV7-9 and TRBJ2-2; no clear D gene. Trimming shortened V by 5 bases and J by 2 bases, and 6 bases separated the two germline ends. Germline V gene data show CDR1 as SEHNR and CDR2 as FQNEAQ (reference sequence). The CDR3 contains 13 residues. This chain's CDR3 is CASSVPNTGELFF. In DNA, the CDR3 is TGTGCCAGCAGCGTCCCTAACACCGGGGAGCTGTTTTTT.

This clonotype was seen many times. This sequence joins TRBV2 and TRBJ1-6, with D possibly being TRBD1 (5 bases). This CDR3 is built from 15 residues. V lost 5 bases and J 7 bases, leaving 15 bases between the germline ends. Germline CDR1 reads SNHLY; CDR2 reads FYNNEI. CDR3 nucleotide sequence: TGTGCCAGCAGTCCCGTTTCGGGGGGGAATTCACCCCTCCACTTT. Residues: CASSPVSGGNSPLHF.

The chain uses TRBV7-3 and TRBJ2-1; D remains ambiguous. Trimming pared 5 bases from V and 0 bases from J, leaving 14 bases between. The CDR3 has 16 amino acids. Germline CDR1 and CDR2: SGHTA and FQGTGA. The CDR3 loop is CASSARPSSSYNEQFF. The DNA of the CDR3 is TGTGCCAGCAGCGCGCGGCCGTCTAGCTCCTACAATGAGCAGTTCTTC.

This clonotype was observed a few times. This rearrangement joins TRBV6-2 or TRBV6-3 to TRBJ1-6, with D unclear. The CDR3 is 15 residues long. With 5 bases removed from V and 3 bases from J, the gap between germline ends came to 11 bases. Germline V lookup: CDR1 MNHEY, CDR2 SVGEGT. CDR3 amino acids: CASSPMELYNSPLHF. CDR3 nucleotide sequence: TGTGCCAGCAGTCCGATGGAACTCTATAATTCACCCCTCCACTTT.

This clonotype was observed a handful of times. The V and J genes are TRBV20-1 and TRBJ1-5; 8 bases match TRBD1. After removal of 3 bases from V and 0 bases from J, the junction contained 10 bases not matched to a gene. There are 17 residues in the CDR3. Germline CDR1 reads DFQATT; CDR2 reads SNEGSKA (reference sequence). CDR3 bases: TGCAGTGCTAGTTCCGGACAGGGAGTGGGTAGCAATCAGCCCCAGCATTTT. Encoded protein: CSASSGQGVGSNQPQHF.

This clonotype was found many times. This CDR3 reads CSAREGGATGELFF. As DNA, the CDR3 is TGCAGTGCTAGAGAAGGTGGGGCCACCGGGGAGCTGTTTTTT. The chain has TRBV20-1 and TRBJ2-2; possible D gene TRBD1, 5 bases. V was trimmed by 0 bases and J by 4 bases, leaving 9 bases between them. CDR1 is DFQATT and CDR2 is SNEGSKA in the germline V gene (reference sequence). The CDR3 is made up of 14 amino acids.

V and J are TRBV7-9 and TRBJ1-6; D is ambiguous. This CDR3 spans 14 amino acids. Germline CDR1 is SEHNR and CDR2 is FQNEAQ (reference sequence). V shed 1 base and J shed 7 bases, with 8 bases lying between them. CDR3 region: CASSLEQKNSPLHF. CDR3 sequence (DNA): TGTGCCAGCAGCTTAGAACAGAAAAATTCACCCCTCCACTTT.